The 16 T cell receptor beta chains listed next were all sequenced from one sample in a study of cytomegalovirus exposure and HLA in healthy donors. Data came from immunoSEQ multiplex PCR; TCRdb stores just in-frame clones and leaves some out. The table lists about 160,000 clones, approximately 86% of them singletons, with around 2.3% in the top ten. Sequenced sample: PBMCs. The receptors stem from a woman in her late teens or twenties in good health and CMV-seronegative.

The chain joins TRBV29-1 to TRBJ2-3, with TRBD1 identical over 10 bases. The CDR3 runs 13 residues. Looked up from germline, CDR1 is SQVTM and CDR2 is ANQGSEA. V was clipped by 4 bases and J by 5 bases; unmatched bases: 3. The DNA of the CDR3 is TGCAGCGTTGTTCGGGACAGGGGAGATACGCAGTATTTT. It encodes CSVVRDRGDTQYF.

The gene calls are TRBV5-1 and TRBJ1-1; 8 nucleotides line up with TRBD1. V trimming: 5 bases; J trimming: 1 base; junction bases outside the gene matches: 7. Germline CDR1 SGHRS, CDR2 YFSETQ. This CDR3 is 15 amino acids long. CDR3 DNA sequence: TGCGCCAGCAGTCCCCAGGGGGCGGGGAACACTGAAGCTTTCTTT. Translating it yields CASSPQGAGNTEAFF.

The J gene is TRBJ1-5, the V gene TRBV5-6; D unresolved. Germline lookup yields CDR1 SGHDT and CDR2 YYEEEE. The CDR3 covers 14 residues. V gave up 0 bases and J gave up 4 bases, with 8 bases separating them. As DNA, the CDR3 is TGTGCCAGCAGCTTGGGAGGGCGGAATCAGCCCCAGCATTTT. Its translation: CASSLGGRNQPQHF.

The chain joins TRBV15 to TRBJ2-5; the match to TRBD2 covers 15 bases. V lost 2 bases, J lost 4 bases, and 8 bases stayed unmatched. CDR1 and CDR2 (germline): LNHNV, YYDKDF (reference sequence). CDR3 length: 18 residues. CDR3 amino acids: CATSRRTSGRAGGETQYF. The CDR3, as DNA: TGTGCCACCAGCAGACGGACTAGCGGGAGGGCGGGGGGAGAGACCCAGTACTTC.

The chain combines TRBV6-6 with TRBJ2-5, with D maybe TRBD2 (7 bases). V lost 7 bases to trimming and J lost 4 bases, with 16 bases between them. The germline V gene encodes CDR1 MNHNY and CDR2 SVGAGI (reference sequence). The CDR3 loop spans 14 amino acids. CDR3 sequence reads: CASTPRGGGETQYF. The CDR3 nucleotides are TGTGCCAGCACCCCCCGAGGGGGGGGAGAGACCCAGTACTTC.

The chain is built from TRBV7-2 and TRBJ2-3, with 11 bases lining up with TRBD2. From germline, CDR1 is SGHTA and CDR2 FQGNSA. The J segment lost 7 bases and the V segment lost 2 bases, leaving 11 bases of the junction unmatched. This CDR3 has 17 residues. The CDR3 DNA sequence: TGTGCCAGCAGCTTATTGGCAACTAGCGGGAGTTTCAATACGCAGTATTTT. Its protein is CASSLLATSGSFNTQYF.

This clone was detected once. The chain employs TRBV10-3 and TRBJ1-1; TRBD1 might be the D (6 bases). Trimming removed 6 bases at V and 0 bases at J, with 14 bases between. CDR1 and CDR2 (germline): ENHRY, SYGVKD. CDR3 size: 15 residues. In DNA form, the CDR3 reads TGTGCCATCAGGGACGGACAGTTCATGAACACTGAAGCTTTCTTT. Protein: CAIRDGQFMNTEAFF.

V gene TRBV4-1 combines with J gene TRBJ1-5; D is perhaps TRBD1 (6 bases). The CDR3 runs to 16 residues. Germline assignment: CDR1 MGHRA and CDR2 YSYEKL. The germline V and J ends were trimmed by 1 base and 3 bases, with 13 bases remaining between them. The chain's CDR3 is CASSQVTNRDNQPQHF. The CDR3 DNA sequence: TGCGCCAGCAGCCAAGTTACTAACAGGGACAATCAGCCCCAGCATTTT.

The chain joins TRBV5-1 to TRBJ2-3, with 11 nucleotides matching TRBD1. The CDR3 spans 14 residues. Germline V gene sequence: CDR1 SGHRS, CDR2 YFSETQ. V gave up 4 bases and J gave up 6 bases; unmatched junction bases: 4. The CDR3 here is CASSQRDRGDTQYF. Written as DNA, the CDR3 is TGCGCCAGCAGCCAACGGGACAGGGGGGATACGCAGTATTTT.

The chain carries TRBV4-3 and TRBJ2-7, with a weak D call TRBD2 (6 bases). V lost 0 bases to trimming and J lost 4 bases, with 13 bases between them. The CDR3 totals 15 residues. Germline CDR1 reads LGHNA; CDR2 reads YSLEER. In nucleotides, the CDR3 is TGCGCCAGCAGCCAAGAGATTAGCGGCTATTACGAGCAGTACTTC. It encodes CASSQEISGYYEQYF.

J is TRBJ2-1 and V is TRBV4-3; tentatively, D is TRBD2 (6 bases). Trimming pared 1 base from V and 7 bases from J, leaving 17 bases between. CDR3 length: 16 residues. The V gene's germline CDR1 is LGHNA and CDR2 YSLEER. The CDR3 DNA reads TGCGCCAGCAGCCAAGTCGCGGGGAGGAGTAGTAATGAGCAGTTCTTC. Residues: CASSQVAGRSSNEQFF.

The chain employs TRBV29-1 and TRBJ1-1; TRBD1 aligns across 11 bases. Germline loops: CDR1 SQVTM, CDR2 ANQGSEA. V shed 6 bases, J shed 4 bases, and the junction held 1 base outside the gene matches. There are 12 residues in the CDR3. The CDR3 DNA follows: TGCAGCGTCGGACAGGGGGCCACTGAAGCTTTCTTT. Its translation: CSVGQGATEAFF.

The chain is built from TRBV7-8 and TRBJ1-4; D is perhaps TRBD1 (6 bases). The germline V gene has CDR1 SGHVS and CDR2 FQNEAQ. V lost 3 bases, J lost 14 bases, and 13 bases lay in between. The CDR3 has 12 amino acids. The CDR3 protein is CASSFPGGVLFF. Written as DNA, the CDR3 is TGTGCCAGCAGCTTTCCGGGGGGCGTGCTGTTTTTT.

CDR3 residues: CASSKPSNYGYTF. CDR3 sequence (DNA): TGTGCCAGCAGCAAACCGAGTAACTATGGCTACACCTTC. The V call is TRBV7-9, the J call TRBJ1-2, with D unclear. This CDR3 contains 13 residues. Germline V gene sequence: CDR1 SEHNR, CDR2 FQNEAQ (reference sequence). V dropped 5 bases and J dropped 1 base, with 8 bases sitting between them.

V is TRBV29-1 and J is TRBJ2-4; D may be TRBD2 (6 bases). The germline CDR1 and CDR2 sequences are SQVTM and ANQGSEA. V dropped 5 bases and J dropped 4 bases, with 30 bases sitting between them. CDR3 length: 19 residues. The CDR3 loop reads CSVCDYRVDGRGTKNIQYF. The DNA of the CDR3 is TGCAGCGTTTGCGATTACCGGGTAGACGGGCGGGGAACTAAAAACATTCAGTACTTC.

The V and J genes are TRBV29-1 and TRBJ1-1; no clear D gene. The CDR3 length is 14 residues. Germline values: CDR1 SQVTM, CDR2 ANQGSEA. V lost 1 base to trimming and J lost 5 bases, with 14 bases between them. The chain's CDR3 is CSVEGRLTQTEAFF. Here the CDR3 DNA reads TGCAGCGTTGAAGGTCGCCTCACGCAGACTGAAGCTTTCTTT.